The rows below give T cell receptor beta chains drawn from one sample of a study of radiotherapy plus CTLA-4 blockade in lung cancer. The table came from immunoSEQ multiplex PCR; TCRdb's copy has only in-frame clones and leaves some out. The table includes roughly 50,000 clones, 86% detected once. The specimen was peripheral blood, collected from a patient treated with radiotherapy plus ipilimumab. The source of these receptors is a human donor with non-small cell lung cancer that progressed on radiotherapy plus ipilimumab. Some clones in this sample may be carry-over from other donors' samples. Both conserved end residues are part of each CDR3. Each record gives: D gene, J gene, clone size, V gene, CDR3 DNA, CDR3 protein. The D gene is left open where the match is weak. Size values are once, few and many counts, or a class for expanded clones, and some rows have none.

>TRBD1|TRBJ2-2|.|TRBV30
TGTGCCTGGACTGGGACAGGGGGAGGGCCTATCGGGGAGCTGTTTTTT
CAWTGTGGGPIGELFF
>TRBD1|TRBJ2-7|.|TRBV7-2
TGTGCCAGCAGCCCGGGACAGGGATGGAACGAGCAGTACTTC
CASSPGQGWNEQYF
>TRBD2|TRBJ2-1|.|TRBV7-3
TGTGCCAGCGGGGAGGGACTGAATGAGCAGTTCTTC
CASGEGLNEQFF
>.|TRBJ1-2|.|TRBV4-2
TGTGCCAGCAGCCAAGTGGGTTTCAGGGGCTATGGCTACACCTTC
CASSQVGFRGYGYTF
>TRBD2|TRBJ2-3|.|TRBV10-3
TGTGCCATCAGCTTGACTAGCGCCACAGATACGCAGTATTTT
CAISLTSATDTQYF
>TRBD2|TRBJ2-5|.|TRBV7-8
TGTGCCAGCAGCTTAGCGCTACTAGCGGCCCAAGAGACCCAGTACTTC
CASSLALLAAQETQYF
>.|TRBJ2-7|once|TRBV10-2
TGCGCCAGCAGGGCGGGGCCTGCCTACGAGCAGTACTTC
CASRAGPAYEQYF
>TRBD1|TRBJ2-7|.|TRBV7-2
TGTGCCAGCAGCTTCGGCGGACAGGGAGGCTACGAGCAGTACTTC
CASSFGGQGGYEQYF
>TRBD2|TRBJ2-1|.|TRBV27
TGTGCCAGCAGTTTATCTAGCGGGGGGTCCCCGGGTGAGCAGTTCTTC
CASSLSSGGSPGEQFF
>.|TRBJ2-7|.|TRBV18
TGTGCCAGCTCACCACCGGACTTTTCCTACGAGCAGTACTTC
CASSPPDFSYEQYF
>TRBD2|TRBJ2-7|.|TRBV4-3
TGCGCCAGCAGCCAAGATCGCGGCGCTAGCGGGGCCGAGCAGTACTTC
CASSQDRGASGAEQYF
>.|TRBJ1-6|.|TRBV19
TGTGCCAGTAGTATTGGGGGGACTCATAATTCACCCCTCCACTTT
CASSIGGTHNSPLHF
>TRBD1|TRBJ1-1|.|TRBV7-8
TGTGCCAGCAGCTTAAAGGGGTTGACAGGGGGCACTGAAGCTTTCTTT
CASSLKGLTGGTEAFF
>TRBD2|TRBJ2-5|.|TRBV19
TGTGCCAGTAGTATAGATCAAATAGCGGGGGACGAGACCCAGTACTTC
CASSIDQIAGDETQYF
>TRBD1|TRBJ2-7|.|TRBV27
TGTGCCAGCAGTTCGGACAGGGTTGGGTACGAGCAGTACTTC
CASSSDRVGYEQYF
>.|TRBJ1-1|.|TRBV7-9
TGTGCCAGCAGCTTAGAATATAACACTGAAGCTTTCTTT
CASSLEYNTEAFF
>.|TRBJ2-5|.|TRBV7-2
TGTGCCAGCAGCTTTAATAGCGGAGAAGAGACCCAGTACTTC
CASSFNSGEETQYF
>.|TRBJ2-5|.|TRBV10-3
TGTGCCATCAGTGAGTCCCGGGCGGGTCTGGGGGAGACCCAGTACTTC
CAISESRAGLGETQYF
>.|TRBJ2-3|.|TRBV11-2
TGTGCCAGCAGCTTAGACCTGGACAGATTGAGCACAGATACGCAGTATTTT
CASSLDLDRLSTDTQYF
>TRBD1|TRBJ2-7|.|TRBV19
TGTGCCAGTAGTGACAGGGGGCGCAGGGGGACCTACGAGCAGTACTTC
CASSDRGRRGTYEQYF
>.|TRBJ2-2|.|TRBV29-1
TGCAGCGTTGCCCGGACAGTGAACACCGGGGAGCTGTTTTTT
CSVARTVNTGELFF
>.|TRBJ2-1|.|TRBV7-2
TGTGCCAGCAGCTTAGGGCAGTACAGCTCCTACAATGAGCAGTTCTTC
CASSLGQYSSYNEQFF
>TRBD1|TRBJ1-1|.|TRBV6-5
TGTGCCAGCAGGACTCAGGGGGCCGGAGACACTGAAGCTTTCTTT
CASRTQGAGDTEAFF
>.|TRBJ2-7|.|TRBV2
TGTGCCAGTAGGACAGACCTTTACGAGCAGTACTTC
CASRTDLYEQYF
>.|TRBJ1-5|.|TRBV7-6
TGTGCCAGCAGCTTAGCGAGTTTTCAGCCCCAGCATTTT
CASSLASFQPQHF
>.|TRBJ1-4|once|TRBV15
TGTGCCACCAGCAGAGATCATAATGAAAAACTGTTTTTT
CATSRDHNEKLFF
>.|TRBJ2-7|.|TRBV27
TGTGCCAGCAGTTTATCCAGCGGCGAATACGAGCAGTACTTC
CASSLSSGEYEQYF
>TRBD1|TRBJ2-2|few|TRBV6-4
TGTGCCAGCAGTGAATCACAGGGGGCGGACACCGGGGAGCTGTTTTTT
CASSESQGADTGELFF
>TRBD2|TRBJ2-3|.|TRBV5-1
TGCGCCAGCAGCTTGCGTGGTGGGGGGGAAGGGTGCACAGATACGCAGTATTTT
CASSLRGGGEGCTDTQYF
>.|TRBJ2-7|.|TRBV7-9
TGTGCCAGCAGCCGCCCGGAGTACTACCACGAGCAGTACTTC
CASSRPEYYHEQYF
>TRBD1|TRBJ2-7|.|TRBV29-1
TGCAGCGTTGACGAGGGACAGGGGTACCACGAGCAGTACTTC
CSVDEGQGYHEQYF
>TRBD1|TRBJ1-2|.|TRBV28
TGTGCCAGCAGTGACAGGGTGGATGGCTACACCTTC
CASSDRVDGYTF
>.|TRBJ1-1|.|TRBV9
TGTGCCAGCAGCGCCCGAACAGAGAACACTGAAGCTTTCTTT
CASSARTENTEAFF
>.|TRBJ2-3|.|TRBV9
TGTGCCAGCAGCGTAGGAAGCAGGGTGGAGAATTTT
CASSVGSRVENF
>TRBD1|TRBJ1-2|.|TRBV9
TGTGCCAGCAGCCTCGGGACAGGGATCGGCTACACCTTC
CASSLGTGIGYTF
>.|TRBJ2-3|.|TRBV4-1
TGCGCCAGCAGCCAAGCGGAGGGGGGGCCGACAGATACGCAGTATTTT
CASSQAEGGPTDTQYF
>.|TRBJ1-1|.|TRBV28
TGTGCCAGCACCCTGCCGCTAAACACTGAAGCTTTCTTT
CASTLPLNTEAFF
>.|TRBJ1-1|.|TRBV5-1
TGCGCCAGCAGCTTGTATTCCGGGAACACTGAAGCTTTCTTT
CASSLYSGNTEAFF
>TRBD1|TRBJ1-2|.|TRBV7-8
TGTGCCAGCAGCTTAGGGGGGACAGGGTATGGCTACACCTTC
CASSLGGTGYGYTF
>.|TRBJ1-1|.|TRBV5-1
TGCGCCAGCAGCTTGGGCAGGGGTGAAGCTTTCTTT
CASSLGRGEAFF
>.|TRBJ1-1|.|TRBV5-5
TGTGCCAGCAGCCTTGGAAGAGGGGGACACACTGAAGCTTTCTTT
CASSLGRGGHTEAFF
>TRBD2|TRBJ2-5|.|TRBV7-2
TGTGCCAGCAGCTTGACGGGGGGGACCCAGTACTTC
CASSLTGGTQYF
>.|TRBJ2-7|.|TRBV2
TGTGCCACTGGGACAAACTCCTACGAGCAGTACTTC
CATGTNSYEQYF
>TRBD1|TRBJ2-5|.|TRBV5-1
TGCGCCAGCAGCGCGGGACCGGGACAGGGAGCGGAGGAGCAGTACTTC
CASSAGPGQGAEEQYF
>.|TRBJ2-3|.|TRBV21-1
TGTGCCAGCAGCAAAACAGGGGGGGCAGATACGCAGTATTTT
CASSKTGGADTQYF
>.|TRBJ2-2|once|TRBV4-1
TGCGCCAGCAGCCAAGTCTCGAACACCGGGGAGCTGTTTTTT
CASSQVSNTGELFF
>.|TRBJ1-2|.|TRBV4-1
TGCGCCAGCAGCCAAGATGCGGGGGCATTTGGCTACACCTTC
CASSQDAGAFGYTF
>.|TRBJ2-3|.|TRBV29-1
TGCAGCGTTGAGGCTAGCACAGATACGCAGTATTTT
CSVEASTDTQYF
>.|TRBJ1-1|.|TRBV30
TGTGCCTGGAGTGTTGTACACCAGTTGTCTGAAGCTTTCTTT
CAWSVVHQLSEAFF
>.|TRBJ2-6|.|TRBV6-5
TGTGCCAGCAGTCTGACAGGCCGTGGGGCCAACGTCCTGACTTTC
CASSLTGRGANVLTF
>TRBD1|TRBJ2-3|.|TRBV19
TGTGCCAGTAGTGGGGACAGGGCAACAGATACGCAGTATTTT
CASSGDRATDTQYF
>.|TRBJ1-5|.|TRBV30
TGTGCCTGGAGTGTCAGCTCCAGGGTGAATCAGCCCCAGCATTTT
CAWSVSSRVNQPQHF
>.|TRBJ1-5|.|TRBV27
TGTGCCAGCAGTTTAGGTTGGGCTAGCAATCAGCCCCAGCATTTT
CASSLGWASNQPQHF
>.|TRBJ2-3|.|TRBV28
TGTGCCAGCAGTTCCCCGACAGCCACAGATACGCAGTATTTT
CASSSPTATDTQYF
>.|TRBJ1-2|few|TRBV6-5
TGTGCCAGCAGTTATCGGGTCGAGGGAAACTATGGCTACACCTTC
CASSYRVEGNYGYTF
>TRBD2|TRBJ2-1|.|TRBV5-5
TGTGCCAGCCAGCTCCCGGCGGGACTAGGGTACAATGAGCAGTTCTTC
CASQLPAGLGYNEQFF
>TRBD1|TRBJ2-2|.|TRBV29-1
TGCAGCTCCTCGGACAGGGCCGGAACCGGGGAGCTGTTTTTT
CSSSDRAGTGELFF